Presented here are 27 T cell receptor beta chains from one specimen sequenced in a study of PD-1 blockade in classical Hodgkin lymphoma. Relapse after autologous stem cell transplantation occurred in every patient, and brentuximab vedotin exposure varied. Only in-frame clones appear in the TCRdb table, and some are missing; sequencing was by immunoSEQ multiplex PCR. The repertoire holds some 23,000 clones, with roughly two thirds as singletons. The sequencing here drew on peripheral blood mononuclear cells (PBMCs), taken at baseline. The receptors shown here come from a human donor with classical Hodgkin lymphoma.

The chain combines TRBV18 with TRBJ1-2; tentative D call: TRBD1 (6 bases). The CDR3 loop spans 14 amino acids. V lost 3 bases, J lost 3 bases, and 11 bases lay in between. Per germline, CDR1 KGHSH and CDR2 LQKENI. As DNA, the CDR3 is TGTGCCAGCTCACCTATTCCAGGGGACTATGGCTACACCTTC. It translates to CASSPIPGDYGYTF.

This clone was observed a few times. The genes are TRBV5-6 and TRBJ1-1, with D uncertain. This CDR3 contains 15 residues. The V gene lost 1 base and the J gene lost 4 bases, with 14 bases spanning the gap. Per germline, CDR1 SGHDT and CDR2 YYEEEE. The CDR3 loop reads CASSLRARPSTEAFF. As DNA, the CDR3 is TGTGCCAGCAGCTTGAGGGCTAGGCCTTCCACTGAAGCTTTCTTT.

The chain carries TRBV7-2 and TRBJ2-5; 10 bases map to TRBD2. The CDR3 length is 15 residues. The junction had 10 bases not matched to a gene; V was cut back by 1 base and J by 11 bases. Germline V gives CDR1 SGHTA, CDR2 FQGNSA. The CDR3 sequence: CASSLGSSGSVEQYF. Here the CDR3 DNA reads TGTGCCAGCAGCTTAGGGTCTAGCGGGAGTGTAGAGCAGTACTTC. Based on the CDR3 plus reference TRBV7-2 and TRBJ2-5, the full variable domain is GAGVSQSPSNKVTEKGKDVELRCDPISGHTALYWYRQSLGQGLEFLIYFQGNSAPDKSGLPSDRFSAERTGGSVSTLTIQRTQQEDSAVYLCASSLGSSGSVEQYFGPGTRLLVL.

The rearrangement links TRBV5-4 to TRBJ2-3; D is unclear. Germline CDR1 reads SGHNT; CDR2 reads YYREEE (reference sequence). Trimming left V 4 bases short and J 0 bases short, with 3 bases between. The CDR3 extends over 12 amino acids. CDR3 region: CASSPSTDTQYF. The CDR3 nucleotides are TGTGCCAGCAGCCCCAGCACAGATACGCAGTATTTT.

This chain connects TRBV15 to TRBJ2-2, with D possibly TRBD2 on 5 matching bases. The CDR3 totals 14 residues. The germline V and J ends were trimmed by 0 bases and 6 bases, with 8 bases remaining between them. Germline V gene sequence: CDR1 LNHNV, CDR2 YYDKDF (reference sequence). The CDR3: CATSRDKAAGELFF. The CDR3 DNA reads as TGTGCCACCAGCAGAGATAAAGCGGCCGGGGAGCTGTTTTTT.

CDR3 in DNA: TGTGCCAGCACCGGGACAGGAGAGACCCAGTACTTC. As protein: CASTGTGETQYF. The V call is TRBV5-4, the J call TRBJ2-5; 8 bases map to TRBD1. V trimming: 6 bases; J trimming: 4 bases; junction bases outside the gene matches: 2. Germline assignment: CDR1 SGHNT and CDR2 YYREEE (reference sequence). There are 12 residues in the CDR3.

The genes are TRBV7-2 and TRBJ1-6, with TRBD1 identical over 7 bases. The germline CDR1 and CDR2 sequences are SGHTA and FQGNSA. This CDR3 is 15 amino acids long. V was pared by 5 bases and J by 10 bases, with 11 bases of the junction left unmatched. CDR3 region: CASSAFSGGGSPLHF. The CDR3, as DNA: TGTGCCAGCAGCGCCTTTTCAGGGGGGGGATCACCCCTCCACTTT. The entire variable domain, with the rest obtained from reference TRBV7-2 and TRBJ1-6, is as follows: GAGVSQSPSNKVTEKGKDVELRCDPISGHTALYWYRQSLGQGLEFLIYFQGNSAPDKSGLPSDRFSAERTGGSVSTLTIQRTQQEDSAVYLCASSAFSGGGSPLHFGNGTRLTVT.

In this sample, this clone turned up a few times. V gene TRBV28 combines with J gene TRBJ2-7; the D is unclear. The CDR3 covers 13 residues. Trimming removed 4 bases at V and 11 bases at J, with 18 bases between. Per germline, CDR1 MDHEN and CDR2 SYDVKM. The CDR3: CASSSNSIGPKYV. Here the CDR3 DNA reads TGTGCCAGCAGTTCAAACTCCATAGGGCCTAAGTACGTC.

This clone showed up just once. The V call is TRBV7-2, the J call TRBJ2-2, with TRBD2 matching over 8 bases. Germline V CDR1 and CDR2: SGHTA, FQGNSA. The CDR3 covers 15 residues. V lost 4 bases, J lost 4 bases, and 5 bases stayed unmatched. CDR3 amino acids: CASSSKRGSTGELFF. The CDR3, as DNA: TGTGCCAGCAGCTCTAAGCGGGGGAGCACCGGGGAGCTGTTTTTT.

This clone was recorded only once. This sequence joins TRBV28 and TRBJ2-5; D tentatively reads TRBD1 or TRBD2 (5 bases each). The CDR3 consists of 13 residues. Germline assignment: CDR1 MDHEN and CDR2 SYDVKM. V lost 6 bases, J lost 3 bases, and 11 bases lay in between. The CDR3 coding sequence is TGTGCCAGCAGGGGAGACAGTAAAGAGACCCAGTACTTC. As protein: CASRGDSKETQYF. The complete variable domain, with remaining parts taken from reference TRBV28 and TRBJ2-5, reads DVKVTQSSRYLVKRTGEKVFLECVQDMDHENMFWYRQDPGLGLRLIYFSYDVKMKEKGDIPEGYSVSREKKERFSLILESASTNQTSMYLCASRGDSKETQYFGPGTRLLVL.

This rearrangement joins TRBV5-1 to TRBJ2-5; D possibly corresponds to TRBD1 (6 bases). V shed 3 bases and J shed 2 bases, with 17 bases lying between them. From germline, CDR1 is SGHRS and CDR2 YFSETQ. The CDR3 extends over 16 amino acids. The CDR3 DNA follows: TGCGCCAGCAGCTCGGACGCATTAAGGGGGCAAGAGACCCAGTACTTC. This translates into CASSSDALRGQETQYF.

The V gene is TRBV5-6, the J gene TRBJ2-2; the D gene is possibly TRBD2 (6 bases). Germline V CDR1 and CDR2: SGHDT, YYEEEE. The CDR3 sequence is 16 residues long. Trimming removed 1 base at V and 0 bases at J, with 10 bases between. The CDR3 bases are TGTGCCAGCAGCTTGCCGGGACTTTCGAACACCGGGGAGCTGTTTTTT. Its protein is CASSLPGLSNTGELFF.

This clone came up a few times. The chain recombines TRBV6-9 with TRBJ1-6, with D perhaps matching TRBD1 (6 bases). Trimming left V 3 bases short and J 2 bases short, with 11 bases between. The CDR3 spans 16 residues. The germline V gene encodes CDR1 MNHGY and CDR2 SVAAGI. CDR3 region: CASSYGQGTYNSPLHF. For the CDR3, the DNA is TGTGCCAGCAGTTACGGTCAGGGGACCTATAATTCACCCCTCCACTTT.

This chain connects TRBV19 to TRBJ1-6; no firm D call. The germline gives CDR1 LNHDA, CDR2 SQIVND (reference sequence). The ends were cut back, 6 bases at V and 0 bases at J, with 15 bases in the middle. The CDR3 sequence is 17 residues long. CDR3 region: CASRVLSGSSYNSPLHF. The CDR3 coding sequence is TGTGCCAGTAGAGTGTTATCCGGAAGCTCCTATAATTCACCCCTCCACTTT.

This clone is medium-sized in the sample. CDR3 in amino acids: CASSLLQTGVDEQFF. As DNA, the CDR3 is TGTGCCAGCAGCTTATTACAGACAGGGGTGGATGAGCAGTTCTTC. The chain uses TRBV7-6 and TRBJ2-1, with 8 bases matching TRBD1. The germline CDR1 and CDR2 sequences are SGHVS and FNYEAQ. The V and J ends lost 2 bases and 8 bases, in that order; junction bases with no gene match: 8. The CDR3 length is 15 residues.

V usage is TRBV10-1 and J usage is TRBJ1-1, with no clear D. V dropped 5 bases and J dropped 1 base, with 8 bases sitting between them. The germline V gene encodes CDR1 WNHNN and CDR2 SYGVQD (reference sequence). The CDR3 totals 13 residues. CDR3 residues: CASSNPPNTEAFF. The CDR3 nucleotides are TGCGCCAGCAGTAACCCCCCGAACACTGAAGCTTTCTTT.

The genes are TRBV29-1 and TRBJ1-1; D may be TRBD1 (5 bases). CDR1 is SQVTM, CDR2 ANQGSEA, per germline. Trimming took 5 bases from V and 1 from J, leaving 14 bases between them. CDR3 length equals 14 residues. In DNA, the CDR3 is TGCAGCGTTTGGGGGGGTCTCGGGAACACTGAAGCTTTCTTT. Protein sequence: CSVWGGLGNTEAFF.

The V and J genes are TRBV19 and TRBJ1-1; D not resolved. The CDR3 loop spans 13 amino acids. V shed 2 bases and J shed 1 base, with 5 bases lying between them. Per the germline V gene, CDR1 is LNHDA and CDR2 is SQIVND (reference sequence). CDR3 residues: CASSILGNTEAFF. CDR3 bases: TGTGCCAGTAGTATACTGGGGAACACTGAAGCTTTCTTT.

The CDR3 here is CASSETGGHLGYTF. The CDR3 nucleotides read TGTGCCAGCAGTGAGACAGGGGGACATTTGGGCTACACCTTC. This rearrangement joins TRBV7-2 to TRBJ1-2, with TRBD1 identical over 9 bases. This CDR3 has 14 amino acids. V lost 6 bases, J lost 8 bases, and 10 bases stayed unmatched. Per germline, CDR1 SGHTA and CDR2 FQGNSA.

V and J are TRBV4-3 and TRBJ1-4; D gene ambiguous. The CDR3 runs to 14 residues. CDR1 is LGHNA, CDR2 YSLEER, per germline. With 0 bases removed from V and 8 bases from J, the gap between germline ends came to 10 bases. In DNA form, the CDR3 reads TGCGCCAGCAGCCAAGATCGGGTAGGAGAAAAACTGTTTTTT. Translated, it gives CASSQDRVGEKLFF.

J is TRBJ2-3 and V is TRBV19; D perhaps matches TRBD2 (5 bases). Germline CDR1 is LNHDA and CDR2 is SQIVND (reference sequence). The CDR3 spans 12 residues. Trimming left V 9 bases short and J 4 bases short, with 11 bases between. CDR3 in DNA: TGTGCCAGCAGCCTAGCTTCAGATACGCAGTATTTT. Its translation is CASSLASDTQYF. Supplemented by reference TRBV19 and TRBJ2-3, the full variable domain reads DGGITQSPKYLFRKEGQNVTLSCEQNLNHDAMYWYRQDPGQGLRLIYYSQIVNDFQKGDIAEGYSVSREKKESFPLTVTSAQKNPTAFYLCASSLASDTQYFGPGTRLTVL.

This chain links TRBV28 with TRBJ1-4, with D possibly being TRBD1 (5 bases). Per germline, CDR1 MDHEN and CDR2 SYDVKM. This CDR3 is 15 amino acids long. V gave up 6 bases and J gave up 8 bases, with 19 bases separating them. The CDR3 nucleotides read TGTGCCAGCAGCTTACTAGAACGGGGGAGCGAAAAACTGTTTTTT. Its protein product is CASSLLERGSEKLFF.

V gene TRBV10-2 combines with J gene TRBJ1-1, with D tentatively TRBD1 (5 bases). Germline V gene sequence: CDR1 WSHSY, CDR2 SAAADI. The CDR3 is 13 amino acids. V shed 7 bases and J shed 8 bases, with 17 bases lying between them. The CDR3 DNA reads TGCGCCAGCAATGGGGCGGCGGTGGTGGAAGCTTTCTTT. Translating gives CASNGAAVVEAFF.

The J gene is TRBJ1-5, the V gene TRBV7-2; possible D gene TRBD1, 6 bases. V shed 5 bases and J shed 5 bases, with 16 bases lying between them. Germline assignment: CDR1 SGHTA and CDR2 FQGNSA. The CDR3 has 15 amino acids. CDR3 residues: CASSPRGRGDQPQHF. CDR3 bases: TGTGCCAGCAGCCCTAGGGGCAGGGGAGATCAGCCCCAGCATTTT.

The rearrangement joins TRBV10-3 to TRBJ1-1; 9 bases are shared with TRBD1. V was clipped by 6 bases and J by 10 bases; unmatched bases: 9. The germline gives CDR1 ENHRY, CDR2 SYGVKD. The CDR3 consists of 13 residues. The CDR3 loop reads CAISQTGQGLAFF. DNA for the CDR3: TGTGCCATCAGCCAGACGGGACAGGGATTAGCTTTCTTT.

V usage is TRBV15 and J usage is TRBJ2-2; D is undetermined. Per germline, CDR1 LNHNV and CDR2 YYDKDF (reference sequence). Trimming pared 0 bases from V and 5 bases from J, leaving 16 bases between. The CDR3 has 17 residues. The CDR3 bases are TGTGCCACCAGCAGAGATCTTAGGGTCATCCTAACCGGGGAGCTGTTTTTT. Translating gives CATSRDLRVILTGELFF. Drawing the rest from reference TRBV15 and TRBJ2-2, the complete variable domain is DAMVIQNPRYQVTQFGKPVTLSCSQTLNHNVMYWYQQKSSQAPKLLFHYYDKDFNNEADTPDNFQSRRPNTSFCFLDIRSPGLGDTAMYLCATSRDLRVILTGELFFGEGSRLTVL.

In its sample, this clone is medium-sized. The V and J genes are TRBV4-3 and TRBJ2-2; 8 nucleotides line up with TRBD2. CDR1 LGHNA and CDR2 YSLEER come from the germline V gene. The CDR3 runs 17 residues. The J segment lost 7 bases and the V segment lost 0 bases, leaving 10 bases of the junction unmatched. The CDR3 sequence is CASSQDRFGGENGELFF. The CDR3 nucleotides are TGCGCCAGCAGCCAAGATCGTTTCGGGGGGGAGAACGGGGAGCTGTTTTTT.